This T cell receptor beta chain stems from a study of T cell responses to AZD1222 COVID-19 vaccine. Study-wide points: Reportedly, nearly half of unique spike TCRs recognized epitopes outside B.1.351/B.1.1.7 mutations. A mostly white British donor set with more females was recruited, and clonal diversity was possibly underestimated. Researchers took repertoire samples only after the peak T cell response had come.

J was trimmed by 6 bases and V by 4 bases; bases with no gene match: 6. The CDR3 loop spans 14 amino acids. Germline CDR1 LGHNA, CDR2 YSLEER. Points on this clone: Its target is unknown.

The table came from immunoSEQ multiplex PCR; TCRdb's copy has only in-frame clones and leaves some out. The data hold 100,000 to 120,000 clones, with about four fifths observed a single time. The rearrangement links TRBV4-3 to TRBJ2-1; 7 bases map to TRBD1. Source: peripheral blood, taken on day 0 of AZD1222 vaccination. The clonotype comes from an adult in good health. CDR3 amino acids: CASSRYRDSNEQFF. The CDR3 DNA sequence: TGCGCCAGCAGCCGCTACCGGGACAGCAATGAGCAGTTCTTC.